The 32 T cell receptor beta chains below all came from one sample that was sequenced in a study of response to subunit inactivated influenza vaccine. One entry per CDR3 protein results from TCRdb running MiXCR on the RT-PCR reads. Of about 300,000 distinct CDR3 sequences listed, approximately 21% were seen once; the top ten hold over 9%. The input for sequencing was PBMCs from blood, taken approximately 22 months after vaccination. The receptors here all came from a man aged 50-75 years who received an inactivated influenza vaccine.

This clonotype was observed a few times. The chain couples TRBV5-1 to TRBJ2-1; 8 nucleotides match TRBD2. This CDR3 region has 16 residues. Trimming at V came to 4 bases and at J to 8 bases, leaving 14 bases not matched to a gene. In germline, CDR1 is SGHRS, CDR2 YFSETQ. CDR3 region: CASSETSGPAGDEQFF. The CDR3 bases are TGCGCCAGCAGCGAAACTAGCGGACCCGCCGGCGATGAGCAGTTCTTC.

V gene TRBV5-1 combines with J gene TRBJ2-7; TRBD2 matches 12 bases. V lost 3 bases and J lost 2; bases outside the gene matches: 6. The CDR3 length is 16 residues. From germline, CDR1 is SGHRS and CDR2 YFSETQ. DNA of the CDR3: TGCGCCAGCAGCTCCGGGACTAGCGGGTCCGCCTACGAGCAGTACTTC. Translating it yields CASSSGTSGSAYEQYF.

The table lists this clonotype with a few counts. The chain recombines TRBV20-1 with TRBJ1-1; maybe TRBD1 (5 bases). Between the trimmed V and J ends, which lost 0 bases and 1 base, there was a span of 12 bases. Germline lookup yields CDR1 DFQATT and CDR2 SNEGSKA (reference sequence). The CDR3 consists of 15 residues. CDR3 bases: TGCAGTGCTAGAGATGCAAGTGGGGGGAACACTGAAGCTTTCTTT. Translated, it gives CSARDASGGNTEAFF.

This clonotype was seen a few times. This chain links TRBV29-1 with TRBJ1-1; D uncertain. V lost 7 bases to trimming and J lost 1 base, with 10 bases between them. Germline CDR1 SQVTM, CDR2 ANQGSEA. This CDR3 comprises 12 residues. The CDR3 DNA sequence: TGCAGCGATTCGGCAGGGAACACTGAAGCTTTCTTT. Its translation is CSDSAGNTEAFF.

The gene calls are TRBV5-1 and TRBJ2-5; D remains unclear. CDR1 and CDR2 (germline): SGHRS, YFSETQ. The V gene lost 4 bases and the J gene lost 0 bases, with 4 bases spanning the gap. CDR3 length equals 12 residues. The CDR3 spells CASSADQETQYF. The CDR3 nucleotides are TGCGCCAGCAGCGCGGACCAAGAGACCCAGTACTTC.

V is TRBV20-1 and J is TRBJ2-3, with D maybe TRBD2 (5 bases). The CDR3 spans 14 residues. Deletions cut 3 bases from V and 4 bases from J, with 14 bases between. Looked up from germline, CDR1 is DFQATT and CDR2 is SNEGSKA (reference sequence). Here the CDR3 DNA reads TGCAGTGCTAGGCGAGGGTGGTCCGCAGATACGCAGTATTTT. It codes for CSARRGWSADTQYF.

There are a few counts of this clonotype. J is TRBJ1-4 and V is TRBV5-4; 8 bases are a match to TRBD1. Per germline, CDR1 SGHNT and CDR2 YYREEE (reference sequence). V lost 3 bases to trimming and J lost 2 bases; unmatched junction nucleotides: 15. This CDR3 region has 19 residues. CDR3 loop: CASSSSSGQGMVTNEKLFF. CDR3 in DNA: TGTGCCAGCAGCTCGAGTTCCGGACAGGGTATGGTGACTAATGAAAAACTGTTTTTT.

The genes are TRBV20-1 and TRBJ2-1; TRBD2 might be the D (7 bases). With 3 bases removed from V and 6 bases from J, the gap between germline ends came to 15 bases. The CDR3 extends over 14 amino acids. Germline V gene lookup returns CDR1 DFQATT and CDR2 SNEGSKA (reference sequence). The CDR3 sequence: CSASGGRDSNEQFF. For the CDR3, the DNA is TGCAGTGCTAGCGGGGGGCGAGATTCCAATGAGCAGTTCTTC.

This chain uses TRBV12-3 or TRBV12-4 with TRBJ2-2; tentatively, D is TRBD1 (6 bases). Trimming pared 7 bases from V and 5 bases from J, leaving 20 bases between. CDR3 size: 16 residues. The CDR3 region has the DNA TGTGCCAGCAAAAAAGGGGGAACAGGGCTTACCGGGGAGCTGTTTTTT. This encodes CASKKGGTGLTGELFF.

The rearrangement uses TRBV5-1 and TRBJ1-1; D remains ambiguous. Germline V gene data show CDR1 as SGHRS and CDR2 as YFSETQ. The CDR3 has 12 residues. Trimming removed 4 bases at V and 3 bases at J, with 7 bases between. The CDR3 loop is CASSRWDTEAFF. The CDR3 nucleotides read TGCGCCAGCAGCCGTTGGGACACTGAAGCTTTCTTT.

This chain uses TRBV19 with TRBJ2-7, with D perhaps assigned TRBD1 or TRBD2 (5 bases each). The ends were cut back, 3 bases at V and 4 bases at J, with 16 bases in the middle. The length of the CDR3 is 15 residues. Germline CDR1 is LNHDA and CDR2 is SQIVND (reference sequence). The CDR3 is CASSMYPGRNYEQYF. The DNA for the CDR3 is TGTGCCAGTAGTATGTACCCGGGACGGAATTACGAGCAGTACTTC.

This clonotype was seen a handful of times. The CDR3 region has the DNA TGTGCCAGCAGTTTTGGGGGTACGGACACTGAAGCTTTCTTT. Translating it yields CASSFGGTDTEAFF. V usage is TRBV12-3 or TRBV12-4 and J usage is TRBJ1-1, with a possible D match to TRBD1 (5 bases). The CDR3 consists of 14 residues. V lost 3 bases and J lost 3, with 11 bases in between.

Many counts were recorded for this clonotype. The rearrangement uses TRBV9 and TRBJ2-3; D is tentatively TRBD1 or TRBD2 (5 bases each). The CDR3 is 14 amino acids. Germline CDR1 and CDR2: SGDLS and YYNGEE. V dropped 3 bases and J dropped 4 bases, with 12 bases sitting between them. The CDR3 bases are TGTGCCAGCAGCGGTCGGGACGGCCCAGATACGCAGTATTTT. Amino acid sequence: CASSGRDGPDTQYF.

Regarding this clonotype: The missing conserved phenylalanine or tryptophan at the end of this CDR3 makes a read error likely. The J gene is TRBJ1-6, the V gene TRBV27, with TRBD1 identical over 7 bases. Germline trimming cut 10 bases from V and 5 bases from J; bases unmatched to any gene: 8. The CDR3 extends over 14 amino acids. Germline V lookup: CDR1 MNHEY, CDR2 SMNVEV (reference sequence). The CDR3 DNA reads TGTGCCACCGCGATACAGGGGAATAATTCACCCCTCCACTTA. Translated: CATAIQGNNSPLHL.

The J gene is TRBJ2-2, the V gene TRBV4-1, with D unclear. The V end lost 1 base, the J end lost 0 bases, and 6 bases lay between the germline ends. The CDR3 has 15 amino acids. CDR1 and CDR2 from the germline V gene are MGHRA and YSYEKL. CDR3 in DNA: TGCGCCAGCAGCCAAGCCCAGTCGAACACCGGGGAGCTGTTTTTT. This encodes CASSQAQSNTGELFF.

V gene TRBV6-6 combines with J gene TRBJ1-4; TRBD1 matches at 7 bases. V lost 7 bases, J lost 4 bases, and 3 bases stayed unmatched. Germline V CDR1 and CDR2: MNHNY, SVGAGI (reference sequence). The CDR3 loop spans 13 amino acids. CDR3: CASTGQSNEKLFF. The CDR3 nucleotides read TGTGCCAGCACGGGACAGAGTAATGAAAAACTGTTTTTT.

J is TRBJ2-3 and V is TRBV6-2 or TRBV6-3; tentatively, D is TRBD2 (6 bases). The CDR3 consists of 14 residues. The germline V gene has CDR1 MNHEY and CDR2 SVGEGT. Trimming left V 6 bases short and J 3 bases short, with 13 bases between. DNA for the CDR3: TGTGCCAGCAGGTATTCTAGCGTGACAGATACGCAGTATTTT. Translated: CASRYSSVTDTQYF.

The chain uses TRBV27 and TRBJ1-4; D remains ambiguous. The germline V gene encodes CDR1 MNHEY and CDR2 SMNVEV (reference sequence). The CDR3 extends over 15 amino acids. The V and J ends lost 4 bases and 0 bases respectively, with 9 bases between them. CDR3 protein: CASSSAWSTNEKLFF. CDR3 nucleotide sequence: TGTGCCAGCAGTTCCGCTTGGTCAACTAATGAAAAACTGTTTTTT.

The table lists this clonotype with a few counts. This chain links TRBV27 with TRBJ1-3; D remains ambiguous. CDR1 is MNHEY and CDR2 is SMNVEV in the germline V gene (reference sequence). V was clipped by 1 base and J by 0 bases, with 22 bases between them. The CDR3 totals 20 residues. The DNA of the CDR3 is TGTGCCAGCAGTTTATTCCGCCCCCCACAAGGAGGAGACTCTGGAAACACCATATATTTT. Translation: CASSLFRPPQGGDSGNTIYF.

This clonotype appeared many times. The chain carries TRBV5-6 and TRBJ1-1, with TRBD1 matching over 8 bases. Looked up from germline, CDR1 is SGHDT and CDR2 is YYEEEE. V gave up 0 bases and J gave up 5 bases; unmatched junction bases: 9. This CDR3 region has 16 residues. The CDR3 nucleotides read TGTGCCAGCAGCTTGGCCGGCAGGGGGCAAGGGACTGAAGCTTTCTTT. The encoded protein is CASSLAGRGQGTEAFF.

The chain recombines TRBV6-5 with TRBJ2-7; 11 bases line up with TRBD1. The CDR3 has 16 amino acids. From germline, CDR1 is MNHEY and CDR2 SVGAGI. The V and J ends lost 2 bases and 7 bases, in that order; junction bases with no gene match: 10. CDR3 loop: CASSYMQGQGAGEQYF. The CDR3, as DNA: TGTGCCAGCAGTTACATGCAAGGACAGGGGGCCGGAGAGCAGTACTTC.

The gene calls are TRBV5-5 and TRBJ1-4; 9 nucleotides line up with TRBD1. J was trimmed by 6 bases and V by 4 bases; bases with no gene match: 7. The CDR3 loop spans 15 amino acids. Germline-derived CDR1 and CDR2 are SGHKS and YYEKEE (reference sequence). The chain's CDR3 is CASSNLQGADEKLFF. The CDR3 DNA reads as TGTGCCAGCAGCAACCTACAGGGGGCGGATGAAAAACTGTTTTTT.

The V gene is TRBV7-9, the J gene TRBJ2-1, with D unclear. The V end was cut by 5 bases, the J end by 7 bases, with 9 bases between. This CDR3 has 12 amino acids. Germline lookup yields CDR1 SEHNR and CDR2 FQNEAQ (reference sequence). CDR3 in amino acids: CASSATLNEQFF. CDR3 DNA: TGTGCCAGCAGCGCCACCCTGAATGAGCAGTTCTTC.

The table lists this clonotype with a few counts. The genes are TRBV29-1 and TRBJ1-2, with D uncertain. CDR1 and CDR2 from the germline V gene are SQVTM and ANQGSEA. Trimming stripped 1 base from V and 6 bases from J, with 15 bases between. There are 14 residues in the CDR3. DNA for the CDR3: TGCAGCGTTGAAGTGTCCATGGAGGGCGATGGCTACACCTTC. As protein: CSVEVSMEGDGYTF.

This clonotype showed up just a few times. V is TRBV5-5 and J is TRBJ1-2; D is unresolved. The germline CDR1 and CDR2 sequences are SGHKS and YYEKEE (reference sequence). V lost 2 bases and J 5 bases, leaving 19 bases between the germline ends. This CDR3 has 16 amino acids. CDR3 region: CASSFYSQNSPYGYTF. DNA for the CDR3: TGTGCCAGCAGCTTCTACAGTCAGAACAGCCCTTATGGCTACACCTTC. The entire variable domain, with the rest obtained from reference TRBV5-5 and TRBJ1-2, is as follows: DAGVTQSPTHLIKTRGQQVTLRCSPISGHKSVSWYQQVLGQGPQFIFQYYEKEERGRGNFPDRFSARQFPNYSSELNVNALLLGDSALYLCASSFYSQNSPYGYTFGSGTRLTVV.

In this sample, this clonotype turned up a few times. The rearrangement uses TRBV6-5 and TRBJ1-1; D perhaps matches TRBD1 (5 bases). Germline assignment: CDR1 MNHEY and CDR2 SVGAGI. Trimming stripped 10 bases from V and 1 base from J, with 10 bases between. CDR3 length: 12 residues. The CDR3 sequence: CATQRGNTEAFF. The CDR3 DNA reads TGTGCCACACAAAGGGGGAACACTGAAGCTTTCTTT.

The chain combines TRBV28 with TRBJ1-1; D is perhaps TRBD1 (6 bases). Trimming left V 6 bases short and J 5 bases short, with 16 bases between. Germline V gene lookup returns CDR1 MDHEN and CDR2 SYDVKM. The CDR3 has 14 residues. CDR3 coding DNA: TGTGCCAGCAGCCAACCGACGACAGGAACTGAAGCTTTCTTT. Translation gives CASSQPTTGTEAFF.

This clonotype was recorded a few times. The rearrangement joins TRBV20-1 to TRBJ1-1; D remains unclear. Trimming removed 6 bases from V and 3 bases from J, with 8 bases in between. Per the germline V gene, CDR1 is DFQATT and CDR2 is SNEGSKA (reference sequence). The CDR3 runs to 11 residues. The CDR3 spells CSAPGDTEAFF. For the CDR3, the DNA is TGCAGTGCCCCGGGTGACACTGAAGCTTTCTTT.

Only a few counts were recorded for this clonotype. The V and J genes are TRBV3-1 and TRBJ1-1, with D possibly TRBD1 on 6 matching bases. Trimming stripped 1 base from V and 8 bases from J, with 17 bases between. The CDR3 contains 15 residues. Germline-derived CDR1 and CDR2 are LGHDT and YNNKEL (reference sequence). CDR3 loop: CASSQGLMGASEAFF. The CDR3, as DNA: TGTGCCAGCAGCCAAGGTCTCATGGGGGCAAGCGAAGCTTTCTTT.

In this sample, this clonotype turned up once. A read error may explain this, as a much larger clone is one base away. Because it lacks the conserved phenylalanine or tryptophan at the end, this CDR3 is likely a read error. The rearrangement uses TRBV6-2 or TRBV6-3 and TRBJ1-1, with D unresolved. The CDR3 length is 10 residues. Germline lookup yields CDR1 MNHEY and CDR2 SVGEGT. V was cut by 6 bases and J by 6 bases, with 5 bases left in between. In DNA, the CDR3 is TGTGCCAGCAGGGATTCTGAAGCTTTCATT. It specifies CASRDSEAFI.

This clonotype has just a few counts. CDR3 sequence (DNA): TGCGCCAGCAGCCAAGTTATAGCGGGGGGGCCTCGCACAGATACGCAGTATTTT. Translating gives CASSQVIAGGPRTDTQYF. This chain links TRBV4-1 with TRBJ2-3, with 11 bases identical to TRBD2. Germline CDR1 is MGHRA and CDR2 is YSYEKL. This CDR3 spans 18 amino acids. V gave up 1 base and J gave up 1 base; unmatched junction bases: 7.

The chain uses TRBV5-1 and TRBJ2-5; D uncertain. Germline loops: CDR1 SGHRS, CDR2 YFSETQ. V was pared by 4 bases and J by 4 bases, with 14 bases between. This CDR3 comprises 14 residues. In nucleotides, the CDR3 is TGCGCCAGCAGCGTGTTCCAAAACAGAGAGACCCAGTACTTC. Protein product: CASSVFQNRETQYF.